A single sample gave rise to the 11 T cell receptor beta chains below, sequenced in a study of blood T cells in healthy people across ages. A J-beta primer mix and a sample-barcoded 5' primer were used in a second PCR of about 7 to 12 cycles. TCRdb recomputed calls from the 5' RACE reads with MiXCR, one row per CDR3 protein. The sample has 1.5 million to 2 million distinct CDR3 sequences, around 50% seen once. Sequencing used blood. Every receptor here comes from a woman aged 40 to 50 in good health.

The chain is built from TRBV7-2 and TRBJ2-7; D may match TRBD1 or TRBD2 (5 bases each). Trimming removed 1 base at V and 0 bases at J, with 13 bases between. The CDR3 totals 16 residues. Germline CDR1 and CDR2: SGHTA and FQGNSA. The CDR3: CASSLGGLGVSYEQYF. The DNA for the CDR3 is TGTGCCAGCAGCTTAGGGGGGTTGGGGGTCTCCTACGAGCAGTACTTC.

There are many counts of this clonotype. This chain connects TRBV28 to TRBJ2-5; D call uncertain. Germline lookup yields CDR1 MDHEN and CDR2 SYDVKM. V was shortened by 6 bases and J by 1 base, with 6 bases between the two germline ends. This CDR3 is 12 amino acids long. Here the CDR3 reads CASREPQETQYF. The DNA of the CDR3 is TGTGCCAGCAGGGAACCCCAAGAGACCCAGTACTTC.

This CDR3 reads CASIPGEGAMNTEAFF. CDR3 sequence (DNA): TGTGCCAGCATCCCCGGGGAAGGGGCCATGAACACTGAAGCTTTCTTT. The chain combines TRBV5-4 with TRBJ1-1, with a weak D call TRBD1 (5 bases). Trimming took off 6 bases at V and 0 bases at J, with 18 bases between the two ends. The CDR3 sequence is 16 residues long. In germline, CDR1 is SGHNT, CDR2 YYREEE (reference sequence).

CDR3: CASSRSQISGANVLTF. As DNA, the CDR3 is TGCGCCAGCAGCCGATCCCAGATCTCTGGGGCCAACGTCCTGACTTTC. The V and J genes are TRBV4-3 and TRBJ2-6; D remains unclear. V was trimmed by 4 bases and J by 0 bases, leaving 10 bases between them. The germline gives CDR1 LGHNA, CDR2 YSLEER. The CDR3 is made up of 16 amino acids.

The chain employs TRBV6-5 and TRBJ2-5; tentative D call: TRBD1 (6 bases). V was pared by 4 bases and J by 0 bases, with 12 bases between. This CDR3 comprises 15 residues. CDR1 is MNHEY and CDR2 is SVGAGI in the germline V gene. The DNA for the CDR3 is TGTGCCAGCAGTTCCGACAGGACGTACCAAGAGACCCAGTACTTC. This gives the protein CASSSDRTYQETQYF.

This clonotype occurred a few times. The chain links TRBV20-1 to TRBJ2-5; D is undetermined. Trimming removed 2 bases at V and 10 bases at J, with 14 bases between. Germline-derived CDR1 and CDR2 are DFQATT and SNEGSKA (reference sequence). The CDR3 sequence is 12 residues long. CDR3 coding DNA: TGCAGTGCTAGATTAGACACTTGGGGCCAGTACTTC. It is translated as CSARLDTWGQYF.

The chain joins TRBV10-2 to TRBJ1-3; D gene ambiguous. Germline CDR1 reads WSHSY; CDR2 reads SAAADI. The V end was cut by 6 bases, the J end by 1 base, with 7 bases between. This CDR3 is 13 amino acids long. The CDR3 here is CASRQPSGNTIYF. For the CDR3, the DNA is TGCGCCAGCAGACAGCCGTCTGGAAACACCATATATTTT.

This clonotype was detected only once. The junction departs from germline at one end; a sequencing error may be responsible. V and J are TRBV6-5 and TRBJ1-2; TRBD1 might be the D (6 bases). Germline V lookup: CDR1 MNHEY, CDR2 SVGAGI. This CDR3 has 13 residues. The CDR3 bases are TGTGCCAGCAGTTACGAGGGGGACTATGGCTACATCTTC. Amino acid sequence: CASSYEGDYGYIF.

V is TRBV29-1 and J is TRBJ2-2; D tentatively reads TRBD1 or TRBD2 (6 bases each). With 0 bases removed from V and 5 bases from J, the gap between germline ends came to 19 bases. The V gene's germline CDR1 is SQVTM and CDR2 ANQGSEA. This CDR3 is built from 17 residues. The CDR3 nucleotides read TGCAGCGTTGAAGATCTTCTGGGGGGCACTAGAACCGGGGAGCTGTTTTTT. This gives the protein CSVEDLLGGTRTGELFF.

This clonotype was observed many times. The junction departs from the called germline gene at one end, perhaps through a read error. This rearrangement joins TRBV5-1 to TRBJ2-5, with D perhaps matching TRBD1 (5 bases). The CDR3 contains 14 residues. Germline CDR1 SGHRS, CDR2 YFSETQ. CDR3 bases: TGTGCCAGCAGCTTTGGGGCCGGGCAAGAGACCCAGTACTTC. Translated, it gives CASSFGAGQETQYF.

This clonotype was observed a few times. CDR3 amino acids: CASSLALGGGPYEQYF. The CDR3 region has the DNA TGTGCCAGCAGCTTAGCTCTTGGCGGGGGCCCCTACGAGCAGTACTTC. The chain links TRBV7-6 to TRBJ2-7; D might be TRBD2 (7 bases). CDR3 length: 16 amino acids. Per germline, CDR1 SGHVS and CDR2 FNYEAQ. V lost 0 bases, J lost 2 bases, and 14 bases lay in between.